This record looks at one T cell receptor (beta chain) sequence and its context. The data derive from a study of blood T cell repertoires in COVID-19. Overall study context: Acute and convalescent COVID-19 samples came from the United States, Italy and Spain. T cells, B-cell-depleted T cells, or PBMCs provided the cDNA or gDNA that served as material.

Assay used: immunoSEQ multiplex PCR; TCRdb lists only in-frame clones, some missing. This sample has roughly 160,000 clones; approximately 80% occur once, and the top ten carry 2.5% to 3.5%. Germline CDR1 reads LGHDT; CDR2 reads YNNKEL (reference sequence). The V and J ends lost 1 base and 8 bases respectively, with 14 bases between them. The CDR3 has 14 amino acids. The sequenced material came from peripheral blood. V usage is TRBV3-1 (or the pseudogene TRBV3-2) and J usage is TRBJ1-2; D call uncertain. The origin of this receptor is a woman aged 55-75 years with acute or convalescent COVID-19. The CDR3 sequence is CASSQVVTPAGYTF. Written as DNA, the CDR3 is TGTGCCAGCAGCCAAGTTGTCACTCCTGCAGGCTACACCTTC.